This T cell receptor (beta chain) originates from a study of blood T cells in healthy people across ages (dated by TCRdb to between 2014 and 2016). For the wider study: In model experiments, roughly one uniquely barcoded TCR beta cDNA molecule per two T cells was captured by template switching. Age-related changes in TCR beta repertoire diversity were measured in the study by deep sequencing normalized with unique cDNA molecular identifiers. The donors were split into four age groups: young (average around 15 years), middle-aged (roughly 42), aged (roughly 65) and long-lived (approximately 80). To avoid experimental bias, donors of different ages were randomly spread across the sequencing lanes. Two additional independent replicas of 1 million unique cDNA reads from the same blood draw were analyzed for two donors (one aged 18 to 30 and one aged 80 or older).

Sequences KGHSY (CDR1) and FQNENV (CDR2) are obtained from the germline V gene. Here V drops 6 bases and J drops 2 bases, and the junction holds 11 bases not matched to any gene. The CDR3, from cysteine to phenylalanine, totals 16 residues. The CDR3 DNA has 48 bases and is translated from base 1. This clonotype was seen many times. Its antigen has not been determined. Base quality data are lacking; no much larger clone is found one base away. Systemically healthy Caucasian individuals from Russia, over 30 in total and aged about 6 to 100 years, were included as donors. Each donor gave roughly 9.5 milliliters of peripheral blood, collected into EDTA-treated Vacutainer tubes. Ficoll-Paque density-gradient centrifugation was used to isolate PBMCs, with at least 6.5 million per sample. Total RNA, at least 5 micrograms per sample, was extracted from PBMCs with Trizol reagent. The percentages of naive CD45RAhigh/CD27high T cells were determined by flow cytometry on a PBMC aliquot from every donor.

To prepare the library, 5' RACE was applied. This sample was sequenced with an Illumina HiSeq 2500. A second PCR of about 6 to 11 cycles was run with a J-beta primer mix and a sample-barcoded 5' primer. Each TCR beta cDNA molecule received a unique molecular identifier from a template-switch 5' adaptor carrying 12 random nucleotides. Each sample yielded at least 3 million CDR3-containing paired-end reads. The Mint cDNA synthesis kit, primed by a TRBC-specific oligonucleotide, was used to synthesize first-strand cDNA from all RNA. All cDNA was treated with uracil-DNA glycosylase and then went through a first 18-cycle PCR with the universal primers M1SS and BC2_uni_R. The original pipeline was this. For normalization, 1 million high-quality reads, each with a distinct molecular identifier, were randomly selected from each sample. Reads with shared molecular identifiers were discarded instead of being binned into consensus sequences. MiTCR, set to a Q25 quality threshold and the strictest error-elimination algorithm, was used for CDR3 identification, clonotype clustering and error correction. Lower-bound total TCR beta diversity was estimated with a nonparametric unseen species model using Euler transformation. The raw public reads went through TCRdb reprocessing: fastp at Q25, MiXCR clone calling, in-frame beta chains kept. Duplicate CDR3 protein sequences are folded into a single record with the most common DNA and genes. TCRdb's processing, not the study's, gives the V and J calls here. This sample is represented by over 1,500,000 distinct CDR3 sequences; 49% of them were singletons. The ten largest clones capture 2.1% of the sample.

Results and caveats for the whole study, not just this receptor: Bulk unsorted PBMC profiling prevented conclusive comparison of naive and antigen-experienced compartments. The percentage of naive T cells measured by flow cytometry correlated strongly with observed TCR beta diversity. Observed TCR beta diversity per million T cells fell roughly linearly with age, and a significant reduction was already apparent by age around 44. Because donor CMV infection status was unknown, age-related changes in expanded clonotypes were potentially confounded. Total diversity estimates from one million sequenced T cells were considered lower bounds and underestimates. The long-lived group showed more naive CD4+ T cells, fewer expanded clones and increased TCR diversity than the aged group, suggesting age selection.

Sequencing input: blood. Recombination connected TRBV16 to TRBJ2-7, with 9 bases in between that match TRBD1. This TCR derives from a woman aged 40 to 50 in good health. The sequenced DNA: TGTGCCAGCAGTCATCCCTTGACAGGGGGTACCTACGAGCAGTACTTC. The translation is CASSHPLTGGTYEQYF.